This record looks at one TCR beta chain sequence and its context. The antigen is unknown. This sample is part of a study of breast tumors, draining lymph nodes, adjacent tissues. TCRdb re-called the multiplex PCR reads through MiXCR, storing one row per CDR3 protein. Here the sample spans around 150,000 distinct CDR3 sequences, 20% to 25% being singletons. Axillary draining lymph nodes of breast cancer patients supplied the node samples. Study results and limitations: Data only fit, rather than demonstrated, lymph node origin of most tumor T cells. Tumors had less TCR diversity than lymph nodes, more than nontumor tissue.

Germline assignment: CDR1 SGHRS and CDR2 YFSETQ. Trimming removed 1 base from V and 9 bases from J, with 14 bases in between. CDR3 size: 13 residues. Sequenced sample: axillary lymph node tissue. This chain uses TRBV5-1 with TRBJ2-7; unclear D gene. This sequence originates from a female donor with breast cancer. Some clones in this sample may be carry-over from other donors' samples. In nucleotides, the CDR3 is TGCGCCAGCAGCTTGAATAGCAGGATCGGGCAGTACTTC. Protein sequence: CASSLNSRIGQYF. Variable domain in full (rest from reference TRBV5-1 and TRBJ2-7): KAGVTQTPRYLIKTRGQQVTLSCSPISGHRSVSWYQQTPGQGLQFLFEYFSETQRNKGNFPGRFSGRQFSNSRSEMNVSTLELGDSALYLCASSLNSRIGQYFGPGTRLTVT.